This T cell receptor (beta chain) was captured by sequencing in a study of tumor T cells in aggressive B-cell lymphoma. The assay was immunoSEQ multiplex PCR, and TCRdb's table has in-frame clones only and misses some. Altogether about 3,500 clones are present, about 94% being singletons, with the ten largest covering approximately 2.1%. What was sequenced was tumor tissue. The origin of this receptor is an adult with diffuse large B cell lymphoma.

The CDR3 loop reads CASSPQGGNTEAFF. CDR3 nucleotides: TGTGCCAGCAGCCCTCAGGGAGGGAACACTGAAGCTTTCTTT. This chain connects TRBV7-2 to TRBJ1-1, with D tentatively TRBD1 (5 bases). With 5 bases removed from V and 1 base from J, the gap between germline ends came to 11 bases. This CDR3 is 14 amino acids long. From germline, CDR1 is SGHTA and CDR2 FQGNSA.